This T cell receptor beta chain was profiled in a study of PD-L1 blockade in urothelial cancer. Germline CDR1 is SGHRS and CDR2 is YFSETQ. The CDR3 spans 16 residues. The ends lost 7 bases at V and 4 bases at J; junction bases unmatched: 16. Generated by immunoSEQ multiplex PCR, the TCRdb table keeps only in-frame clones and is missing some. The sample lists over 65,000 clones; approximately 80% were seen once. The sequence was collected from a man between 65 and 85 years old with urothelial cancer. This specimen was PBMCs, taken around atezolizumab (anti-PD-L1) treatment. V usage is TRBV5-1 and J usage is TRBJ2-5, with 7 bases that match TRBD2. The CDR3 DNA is TGCGCCAGCGGGGGGGGTCACACAGGCATCGGAGAGACCCAGTACTTC. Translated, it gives CASGGGHTGIGETQYF.